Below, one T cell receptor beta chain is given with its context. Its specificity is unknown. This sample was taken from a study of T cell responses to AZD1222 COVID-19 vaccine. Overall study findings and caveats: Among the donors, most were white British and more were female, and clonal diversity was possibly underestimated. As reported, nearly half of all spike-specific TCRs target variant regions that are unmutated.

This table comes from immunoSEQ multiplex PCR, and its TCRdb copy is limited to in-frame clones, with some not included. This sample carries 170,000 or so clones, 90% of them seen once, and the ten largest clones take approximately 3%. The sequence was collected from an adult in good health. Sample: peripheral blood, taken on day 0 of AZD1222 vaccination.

The CDR3 is CASSFSTYTGELFF. Here the CDR3 DNA reads TGTGCCAGCAGTTTCTCAACTTACACCGGGGAGCTGTTTTTT. The rearrangement joins TRBV27 to TRBJ2-2; D is unclear. This CDR3 is 14 amino acids long. V shed 3 bases and J shed 3 bases, with 8 bases lying between them. CDR1 is MNHEY, CDR2 SMNVEV, per germline (reference sequence).